The next 17 T cell receptor beta chains were all read from a single sample in a study of T cell repertoires in cytomegalovirus infection. These receptors are not linked to any known antigen. TCRdb recomputed calls from the reads with MiXCR, one row per CDR3 protein. The sample consists of roughly 180,000 distinct CDR3 sequences, about 20% of them appearing once. The material sequenced was CD8+ T cells from cultured PBMCs, taken from culture after CMV antigen stimulation. The receptors here all came from a human donor in good health (CMV status not recorded). Some clones in this sample may be carry-over from other donors' samples.

In its sample, this clonotype was seen a few times. The chain recombines TRBV7-6 with TRBJ2-1; TRBD1 is a possible D gene (5 bases). Germline CDR1 and CDR2: SGHVS and FNYEAQ. V was trimmed by 1 base and J by 8 bases, leaving 12 bases between them. The CDR3 totals 14 residues. CDR3 region: CASSLVDREHEQFF. The DNA for the CDR3 is TGTGCCAGCAGCTTAGTTGACAGAGAACATGAGCAGTTCTTC.

This clonotype was seen only a few times. The genes are TRBV28 and TRBJ1-2; 7 bases are a match to TRBD1. This CDR3 is built from 12 residues. V was clipped by 4 bases and J by 11 bases; unmatched bases: 7. The germline V gene has CDR1 MDHEN and CDR2 SYDVKM. The CDR3 sequence: CASSSYRGFYTF. The CDR3 DNA reads TGTGCCAGCAGTTCATACAGGGGATTTTACACCTTC.

The chain links TRBV6-5 to TRBJ1-1; 7 bases align to TRBD1. Germline V lookup: CDR1 MNHEY, CDR2 SVGAGI. CDR3 size: 16 residues. V was pared by 2 bases and J by 3 bases, with 9 bases of the junction left unmatched. CDR3: CASSYVWAGGDTEAFF. CDR3 in DNA: TGTGCCAGCAGTTACGTATGGGCAGGGGGGGACACTGAAGCTTTCTTT.

This clonotype was seen more than once but under ten times. The rearrangement links TRBV6-8 to TRBJ2-7; TRBD1 matches 7 bases. V was pared by 4 bases and J by 5 bases, with 11 bases of the junction left unmatched. Germline CDR1 reads MNHGY; CDR2 reads SAAAGT. CDR3 length equals 15 residues. CDR3 region: CASSSPQGKGHEQYF. The CDR3 DNA reads as TGTGCCAGCAGTTCTCCACAGGGGAAGGGCCACGAGCAGTACTTC.

The chain recombines TRBV7-2 with TRBJ2-3, with 11 bases aligning to TRBD2. CDR1 and CDR2 (germline): SGHTA, FQGNSA. CDR3 size: 15 residues. The J segment lost 4 bases and the V segment lost 2 bases, leaving 2 bases of the junction unmatched. CDR3 sequence reads: CASSLTSGRSDTQYF. CDR3 DNA: TGTGCCAGCAGCTTAACTAGCGGGAGATCAGATACGCAGTATTTT.

This clonotype was seen only a few times. The chain uses TRBV7-6 and TRBJ2-7; 7 bases match TRBD1. From germline, CDR1 is SGHVS and CDR2 FNYEAQ. The CDR3 has 14 amino acids. Germline trimming cut 3 bases from V and 2 bases from J; bases unmatched to any gene: 4. DNA for the CDR3: TGTGCCAGCAGCTTGCGACAGGGAACCTACGAGCAGTACTTC. Protein product: CASSLRQGTYEQYF.

The J gene is TRBJ2-6, the V gene TRBV7-9, with a tentative D call TRBD2 (5 bases). The CDR3 consists of 16 residues. With 5 bases removed from V and 2 bases from J, the gap between germline ends came to 13 bases. Per the germline V gene, CDR1 is SEHNR and CDR2 is FQNEAQ (reference sequence). CDR3 DNA: TGTGCCAGCAGCCACCCGTCGAGGGCTGGGGCCAACGTCCTGACTTTC. Its protein product is CASSHPSRAGANVLTF.

The table lists this clonotype with a few counts. The genes are TRBV30 and TRBJ2-7, with D possibly matching TRBD2 (7 bases). CDR3 size: 14 residues. The germline V gene encodes CDR1 GTSNPN and CDR2 SVGIG (reference sequence). V was clipped by 2 bases and J by 2 bases, with 13 bases between them. Written as DNA, the CDR3 is TGTGCCTGGAGTATAGCCGGGGGGCCCTACGAGCAGTACTTC. It encodes CAWSIAGGPYEQYF.

This clonotype was seen only a few times. The J gene is TRBJ2-7, the V gene TRBV7-9; TRBD1 matches 7 bases. This CDR3 is built from 14 residues. The V gene's germline CDR1 is SEHNR and CDR2 FQNEAQ (reference sequence). The trim removed 5 bases at V and 2 bases at J, leaving 6 bases unmatched. CDR3 protein: CASSPTGQPYEQYF. CDR3 DNA: TGTGCCAGCAGCCCCACGGGACAGCCCTACGAGCAGTACTTC.

The J gene is TRBJ2-7, the V gene TRBV30; a possible D gene is TRBD1 (6 bases). Germline CDR1 GTSNPN, CDR2 SVGIG (reference sequence). V lost 5 bases to trimming and J lost 5 bases, with 16 bases between them. The CDR3 extends over 13 amino acids. The CDR3 coding sequence is TGTGCCTGGCAGGGGCTCGGGTTCGACGAGCAGTACTTC. Protein sequence: CAWQGLGFDEQYF.

In its sample, this clonotype was seen a few times. The gene calls are TRBV6-1 and TRBJ1-1; D is unresolved. V lost 4 bases, J lost 1 base, and 13 bases lay in between. The CDR3 runs to 15 residues. The germline gives CDR1 MNHNS, CDR2 SASEGT. The CDR3 DNA reads TGTGCCAGCAGTGCTTCCCGGGTCTCGAACACTGAAGCTTTCTTT. Translated: CASSASRVSNTEAFF.

The CDR3 is CASSSRTSGIGGELFF. CDR3 coding DNA: TGTGCCAGCAGCTCGCGGACTAGCGGGATTGGCGGGGAGCTGTTTTTT. This chain connects TRBV7-8 to TRBJ2-2; TRBD2 matches 12 bases. Per the germline V gene, CDR1 is SGHVS and CDR2 is FQNEAQ. The CDR3 length is 16 residues. The ends lost 4 bases at V and 7 bases at J; junction bases unmatched: 7.

The rearrangement uses TRBV7-9 and TRBJ1-2, with 9 bases aligning to TRBD1. The CDR3 extends over 12 amino acids. Per germline, CDR1 SEHNR and CDR2 FQNEAQ (reference sequence). The junction had 7 bases not matched to a gene; V was cut back by 8 bases and J by 9 bases. The CDR3 DNA follows: TGTGCCAGCGAGACAGGGGGAATTCGCTACACCTTC. Its translation: CASETGGIRYTF.

The genes are TRBV20-1 and TRBJ2-1, with unresolved D. The CDR3 contains 15 residues. V gave up 3 bases and J gave up 2 bases, with 14 bases separating them. The germline gives CDR1 DFQATT, CDR2 SNEGSKA (reference sequence). In DNA form, the CDR3 reads TGCAGTGCTAGGGGGTGGCAGGCCACCTACAATGAGCAGTTCTTC. This sequence encodes CSARGWQATYNEQFF.

The table lists this clonotype with many counts. The CDR3 loop is CASSSLQGRAKNIQYF. As DNA, the CDR3 is TGTGCCAGCAGCTCATTACAGGGAAGGGCCAAAAACATTCAGTACTTC. The chain combines TRBV7-2 with TRBJ2-4; D is perhaps TRBD1 (6 bases). Germline V gene data show CDR1 as SGHTA and CDR2 as FQGNSA. The germline V and J ends were trimmed by 4 bases and 1 base, with 14 bases remaining between them. The CDR3 is 16 residues long.

The chain is built from TRBV11-2 and TRBJ1-5; D ambiguous. Trimming shortened V by 5 bases and J by 0 bases, and 11 bases separated the two germline ends. The germline gives CDR1 SGHAT, CDR2 FQNNGV. This CDR3 is built from 15 residues. CDR3 bases: TGTGCCAGCAGCACGGACGGGAATAGCAATCAGCCCCAGCATTTT. It codes for CASSTDGNSNQPQHF.

This rearrangement joins TRBV5-8 to TRBJ1-5, with D perhaps TRBD1 (5 bases). From germline, CDR1 is SGHTS and CDR2 YDEGEE. Trimming stripped 7 bases from V and 5 bases from J, with 13 bases between. The CDR3 spans 13 residues. CDR3 in amino acids: CASQFGGDQPQHF. Written as DNA, the CDR3 is TGTGCCAGCCAGTTCGGGGGGGATCAGCCCCAGCATTTT.